This TCR beta chain was sequenced for a study of cytomegalovirus exposure and HLA in healthy donors. Study information: A prior study identified approximately 120 million unique TCR beta sequences from 200 million or so T cells.

This clone was detected only once. Its matching antigen is unknown. Use of 60 Vbeta and 13 Jbeta primers characterized the PCR. This table comes from immunoSEQ multiplex PCR, and its TCRdb copy is limited to in-frame clones, with some not included. The sample includes about 150,000 clones, 72% of them seen just once. This CDR3 comprises 18 residues. The ends were cut back, 5 bases at V and 6 bases at J, with 29 bases in the middle. Germline V gives CDR1 MDHEN, CDR2 SYDVKM. The study's findings and limits: Donor immune exposure was known only as CMV serostatus.

This receptor was identified in a man in his forties in good health and CMV-seronegative. The specimen was PBMCs. The chain combines TRBV28 with TRBJ2-7; D possibly corresponds to TRBD2 (6 bases). DNA of the CDR3: TGTGCCAGCAGTCCCCCTTCCCACCCGACTAGAATCGGGAGCGAGCAGTACTTC. It specifies CASSPPSHPTRIGSEQYF.